Listed here are 30 T cell receptor beta chains from one sample, sequenced in a study of response to subunit inactivated influenza vaccine. TCRdb reprocessed the RT-PCR reads with MiXCR, giving one entry per CDR3 protein. The sample lists approximately 170,000 distinct CDR3 sequences, approximately 12% seen once, with 25% to 35% in the top ten. This same sample was also part of a study on T cells expressing NK-cell markers. That paper states: As the method of synthesis, 5'RACE template switching with UMIs yielded TCR beta cDNA.

Sample: CD8+ T cells sorted from PBMCs, taken 11 to 12 days after vaccination. The source is a man aged 50-59 years who received an inactivated influenza vaccine.

The table lists this clonotype with many counts. The V call is TRBV9, the J call TRBJ1-1, with D possibly being TRBD1 (5 bases). Germline V gene data show CDR1 as SGDLS and CDR2 as YYNGEE. This CDR3 is built from 15 residues. The V end lost 2 bases, the J end lost 5 bases, and 16 bases lay between the germline ends. The CDR3 nucleotides are TGTGCCAGCAGCGTCTCCGGGACCCCCGTGACTGAAGCTTTCTTT. Translating it yields CASSVSGTPVTEAFF.

This chain uses TRBV7-9 with TRBJ2-2; possibly TRBD1 for D (6 bases). The CDR3 is made up of 17 amino acids. V was shortened by 2 bases and J by 1 base, with 14 bases between the two germline ends. In germline, CDR1 is SEHNR, CDR2 FQNEAQ (reference sequence). The CDR3 DNA reads as TGTGCCAGCAGCTTATACACTGGGGGCGAGAACACCGGGGAGCTGTTTTTT. Encoded protein: CASSLYTGGENTGELFF.

This clonotype was detected a few times. The CDR3 spells CASKWTAYNEQFF. Written as DNA, the CDR3 is TGTGCCAGCAAATGGACAGCGTACAATGAGCAGTTCTTC. The V and J genes are TRBV6-2 or TRBV6-3 and TRBJ2-1, with D possibly matching TRBD1 (6 bases). In germline, CDR1 is MNHEY, CDR2 SVGEGT. V was trimmed by 7 bases and J by 4 bases, leaving 11 bases between them. The CDR3 runs to 13 residues.

The gene calls are TRBV6-1 and TRBJ2-1, with 11 bases that match TRBD2. Germline V gives CDR1 MNHNS, CDR2 SASEGT. There are 15 residues in the CDR3. V gave up 8 bases and J gave up 7 bases; unmatched junction bases: 10. The CDR3 DNA reads as TGTGCCAGCTCCTTAACTAGCGGGGGCCATAATGAGCAGTTCTTC. It translates to CASSLTSGGHNEQFF.

The chain uses TRBV6-5 and TRBJ2-1; D is perhaps TRBD2 (6 bases). V lost 2 bases, J lost 7 bases, and 12 bases lay in between. The germline V gene has CDR1 MNHEY and CDR2 SVGAGI. The CDR3 has 14 residues. CDR3 amino acids: CASSYGGNLNEQFF. The DNA for the CDR3 is TGTGCCAGCAGTTACGGCGGGAACTTAAATGAGCAGTTCTTC.

The chain links TRBV7-3 to TRBJ1-5; perhaps TRBD1 as D (5 bases). V lost 0 bases and J 6 bases, leaving 15 bases between the germline ends. This CDR3 spans 16 amino acids. The germline gives CDR1 SGHTA, CDR2 FQGTGA. CDR3 sequence: CASSLTVQGKAQPQHF. The CDR3 region has the DNA TGTGCCAGCAGCTTAACTGTGCAGGGTAAGGCTCAGCCCCAGCATTTT.

There are a few counts of this clonotype. This rearrangement joins TRBV12-3 or TRBV12-4 to TRBJ2-3; 8 bases fit TRBD2. CDR3 length: 17 amino acids. V trimming: 6 bases; J trimming: 2 bases; junction bases outside the gene matches: 13. The chain's CDR3 is CASRGTRGSSPTDTQYF. DNA of the CDR3: TGTGCCAGCAGGGGGACTAGGGGGAGCTCCCCCACAGATACGCAGTATTTT.

There are many counts of this clonotype. The chain links TRBV4-1 to TRBJ2-6; 8 bases map to TRBD1. CDR3 length: 18 residues. V trimming: 3 bases; J trimming: 0 bases; junction bases outside the gene matches: 7. Germline values: CDR1 MGHRA, CDR2 YSYEKL. This CDR3 is CASSQLEQGGSGANVLTF. The CDR3 DNA reads as TGCGCCAGCAGCCAGCTCGAACAGGGGGGCTCTGGGGCCAACGTCCTGACTTTC.

This clonotype was counted only a few times. V and J are TRBV28 and TRBJ1-3, with D possibly TRBD1 on 6 matching bases. This CDR3 is built from 19 residues. The germline V and J ends were trimmed by 6 bases and 1 base, with 25 bases remaining between them. Germline V gene lookup returns CDR1 MDHEN and CDR2 SYDVKM. This CDR3 reads CASSPILFFGGGSGNTIYF. DNA of the CDR3: TGTGCCAGCAGCCCCATCCTGTTCTTTGGAGGGGGGTCTGGAAACACCATATATTTT.

This clonotype came up many times. This sequence joins TRBV7-2 and TRBJ2-3; D ambiguous. Germline V gives CDR1 SGHTA, CDR2 FQGNSA. The CDR3 has 15 amino acids. Trimming left V 5 bases short and J 4 bases short, with 16 bases between. In DNA, the CDR3 is TGTGCCAGCAGCCCTGAATATGGGGTGGCAGATACGCAGTATTTT. It translates to CASSPEYGVADTQYF.

CDR3 residues: CSVEETGLSYEQYF. CDR3 in DNA: TGCAGCGTTGAGGAGACAGGGCTCTCCTACGAGCAGTACTTC. The V and J genes are TRBV29-1 and TRBJ2-7, with TRBD1 matching over 7 bases. This CDR3 comprises 14 residues. CDR1 is SQVTM, CDR2 ANQGSEA, per germline. The V and J ends lost 3 bases and 0 bases, in that order; junction bases with no gene match: 5.

In its sample, this clonotype was seen a few times. The J gene is TRBJ2-1, the V gene TRBV3-1; TRBD1 aligns across 7 bases. V lost 3 bases to trimming and J lost 0 bases; unmatched junction nucleotides: 2. This CDR3 spans 15 amino acids. The germline V gene encodes CDR1 LGHDT and CDR2 YNNKEL (reference sequence). The CDR3 protein is CASSQTGNSYNEQFF. For the CDR3, the DNA is TGTGCCAGCAGCCAGACAGGGAACTCCTACAATGAGCAGTTCTTC.

In its sample, this clonotype was seen many times. The V call is TRBV6-5, the J call TRBJ1-1; D remains ambiguous. Deletions cut 6 bases from V and 11 bases from J, with 16 bases between. CDR1 is MNHEY and CDR2 is SVGAGI in the germline V gene. The CDR3 runs to 12 residues. This CDR3 reads CASSPLAGGAFF. The DNA for the CDR3 is TGTGCCAGCAGCCCCCTCGCCGGAGGCGCTTTCTTT.

This clonotype was seen more than once but under ten times. This chain joins TRBV7-9 and TRBJ2-3, with TRBD1 identical over 10 bases. This CDR3 spans 16 amino acids. Germline V lookup: CDR1 SEHNR, CDR2 FQNEAQ (reference sequence). V shed 7 bases, J shed 0 bases, and the junction held 7 bases outside the gene matches. CDR3 in amino acids: CASKDRGLVSTDTQYF. The CDR3, as DNA: TGTGCCAGCAAAGACAGGGGGCTTGTAAGCACAGATACGCAGTATTTT.

This clonotype turned up a few times. The rearrangement joins TRBV11-2 to TRBJ1-2; 7 bases align to TRBD1. The J segment lost 4 bases and the V segment lost 2 bases, leaving 7 bases of the junction unmatched. Per the germline V gene, CDR1 is SGHAT and CDR2 is FQNNGV. The CDR3 totals 15 residues. The CDR3, as DNA: TGTGCCAGCAGCTTAATGGAGGGGGCTACCTATGGCTACACCTTC. Its protein is CASSLMEGATYGYTF.

In this sample, this clonotype turned up many times. The chain recombines TRBV2 with TRBJ2-4, with 10 bases that match TRBD1. V dropped 5 bases and J dropped 0; count of bases not matched to a gene: 7. The germline V gene has CDR1 SNHLY and CDR2 FYNNEI. The CDR3 is 17 amino acids. This chain's CDR3 is CASSLGQGDLAKNIQYF. CDR3 sequence (DNA): TGTGCCAGCAGTCTAGGACAGGGGGACCTAGCCAAAAACATTCAGTACTTC.

This clonotype has a handful of counts. The chain is built from TRBV19 and TRBJ2-1, with no clear D. The CDR3 has 16 residues. The ends were cut back, 0 bases at V and 6 bases at J, with 15 bases in the middle. Per the germline V gene, CDR1 is LNHDA and CDR2 is SQIVND (reference sequence). CDR3 loop: CASSIEGLGYGNEQFF. DNA of the CDR3: TGTGCCAGTAGTATAGAGGGTCTAGGGTACGGCAATGAGCAGTTCTTC.

This clonotype has only a few counts. The genes are TRBV2 and TRBJ1-5, with D perhaps matching TRBD1 (6 bases). Trimming shortened V by 6 bases and J by 5 bases, and 11 bases separated the two germline ends. This CDR3 region has 13 residues. The germline gives CDR1 SNHLY, CDR2 FYNNEI. This CDR3 reads CASRPDSYQPQHF. The CDR3 DNA reads as TGTGCCAGCAGACCGGACAGCTATCAGCCCCAGCATTTT.

This clonotype has a handful of counts. The rearrangement joins TRBV13 to TRBJ1-4, with 9 bases lining up with TRBD1. With V trimmed by 5 bases and J by 8 bases, 6 bases remained unmatched. The CDR3 is 14 residues long. Germline CDR1 reads PRHDT; CDR2 reads FYEKMQ (reference sequence). CDR3 sequence reads: CASSPSGTGEKLFF. DNA of the CDR3: TGTGCCAGCAGCCCGTCCGGGACAGGGGAAAAACTGTTTTTT.

The rearrangement uses TRBV18 and TRBJ2-5, with 11 nucleotides matching TRBD1. Germline V gene lookup returns CDR1 KGHSH and CDR2 LQKENI. Trimming took 4 bases from V and 4 from J; bases not matched to a gene: 5. The CDR3 is 15 amino acids. CDR3 amino acids: CASSRTGGRRETQYF. The CDR3 DNA follows: TGTGCCAGCTCACGGACAGGGGGCCGGCGAGAGACCCAGTACTTC.

This clonotype has more than one count but fewer than ten. This sequence joins TRBV11-2 and TRBJ2-7; 7 bases agree with TRBD1. The length of the CDR3 is 15 residues. V lost 5 bases to trimming and J lost 2 bases; unmatched junction nucleotides: 9. Germline CDR1 SGHAT, CDR2 FQNNGV. CDR3 residues: CASSHPGTATYEQYF. The CDR3 bases are TGTGCCAGCAGCCATCCCGGGACAGCGACCTACGAGCAGTACTTC.

This clonotype has only a few counts. V and J are TRBV9 and TRBJ1-1; D remains unclear. Trimming removed 0 bases from V and 1 base from J, with 13 bases in between. Germline CDR1 is SGDLS and CDR2 is YYNGEE. The CDR3 contains 16 residues. The CDR3 region has the DNA TGTGCCAGCAGCGTAGCCGACATTGGTGGGAACACTGAAGCTTTCTTT. Protein product: CASSVADIGGNTEAFF.

This chain links TRBV2 with TRBJ2-2; D not certain. The CDR3 extends over 14 amino acids. V was trimmed by 6 bases and J by 1 base, leaving 9 bases between them. CDR1 and CDR2 from the germline V gene are SNHLY and FYNNEI. The CDR3 spells CASRLDVNTGELFF. As DNA, the CDR3 is TGTGCCAGCAGACTGGACGTGAACACCGGGGAGCTGTTTTTT.

This clonotype was seen only a few times. The rearrangement joins TRBV4-3 to TRBJ2-1, with 13 bases aligning to TRBD2. Germline V gene sequence: CDR1 LGHNA, CDR2 YSLEER. The CDR3 has 16 amino acids. The V segment lost 2 bases and the J segment 8 bases; nucleotides outside the gene matches: 6. CDR3: CASSQWTSGRRDEQFF. CDR3 nucleotide sequence: TGCGCCAGCAGCCAATGGACTAGCGGGAGACGGGATGAGCAGTTCTTC.

The chain links TRBV4-3 to TRBJ2-5, with TRBD1 identical over 7 bases. This CDR3 has 15 amino acids. V lost 3 bases to trimming and J lost 5 bases; unmatched junction nucleotides: 9. Germline V CDR1 and CDR2: LGHNA, YSLEER. The CDR3, as DNA: TGCGCCAGCAGCCACACAGACAGGGTGCCGGAGACCCAGTACTTC. Translating it yields CASSHTDRVPETQYF.

This clonotype was counted at least ten times. CDR3 nucleotide sequence: TGCAGTGCTCTCAAGGGGGATACGCAGTATTTT. Its protein product is CSALKGDTQYF. The V gene is TRBV20-1, the J gene TRBJ2-3, with a weak D call TRBD1 (5 bases). Germline CDR1 is DFQATT and CDR2 is SNEGSKA (reference sequence). The V end was cut by 5 bases, the J end by 6 bases, with 9 bases between. This CDR3 has 11 amino acids.

This chain links TRBV7-8 with TRBJ2-1, with a tentative D call TRBD2 (5 bases). Germline CDR1 and CDR2: SGHVS and FQNEAQ. Trimming pared 6 bases from V and 2 bases from J, leaving 8 bases between. The CDR3 contains 13 residues. The CDR3: CASRLRAYNEQFF. CDR3 coding DNA: TGTGCCAGCAGGTTGAGGGCCTACAATGAGCAGTTCTTC.

The table lists this clonotype with a few counts. CDR3 bases: TGTGCCAGCAGGAACTGGCGGGGGGTCTATGGCTACACCTTC. Translating gives CASRNWRGVYGYTF. This rearrangement joins TRBV28 to TRBJ1-2, with a tentative D call TRBD1 (5 bases). Germline V gene data show CDR1 as MDHEN and CDR2 as SYDVKM. V lost 6 bases and J 4 bases, leaving 15 bases between the germline ends. This CDR3 region has 14 residues.

This clonotype has more than one count but fewer than ten. V gene TRBV25-1 combines with J gene TRBJ2-7, with a possible D match to TRBD2 (5 bases). Trimming removed 8 bases at V and 7 bases at J, with 9 bases between. The CDR3 has 10 amino acids. Germline CDR1 reads MGHDK; CDR2 reads SYGVNS. CDR3 protein: CASERGEQYF. The CDR3 region has the DNA TGTGCCAGCGAAAGAGGGGAGCAGTACTTC.

This clonotype was counted only a few times. This chain joins TRBV2 and TRBJ1-6, with D possibly being TRBD1 (5 bases). V lost 11 bases, J lost 10 bases, and 21 bases lay in between. Germline-derived CDR1 and CDR2 are SNHLY and FYNNEI. CDR3 length: 14 amino acids. The CDR3 DNA sequence: TGTGCCGGGTCCAGGGTCGTGGATTTCTCACCCCTCCACTTT. It encodes CAGSRVVDFSPLHF. Full variable domain (remainder filled in from reference TRBV2 and TRBJ1-6): EPEVTQTPSHQVTQMGQEVILRCVPISNHLYFYWYRQILGQKVEFLVSFYNNEISEKSEIFDDQFSVERPDGSNFTLKIRSTKLEDSAMYFCAGSRVVDFSPLHFGNGTRLTVT.